This T cell receptor (beta chain) was identified in a study of naive and memory T cell subsets. Two oligonucleotides, mixed equimolar, formed the beta constant-region primer covering TRBC1 and TRBC2. Ligated cDNA was amplified by four rounds of PCR with nested alpha and beta constant-region primers and SP2. TCRdb called the UMI-ligation and nested PCR reads again in MiXCR, with one record for every CDR3 protein. The sample includes 120,000 or so distinct CDR3 sequences, 30% to 45% of them seen just once. Germline CDR1 is SGHTA and CDR2 is FQGTGA. The CDR3 is 16 amino acids. Trimming shortened V by 2 bases and J by 2 bases, and 14 bases separated the two germline ends. General observations from the study: Over 85% of naive TCR sequences appeared only once after error correction, unlike memory subsets.

The sample holds a few counts of this clonotype. The antigen is not known. Cells stained for CD3, CD4, CD8, CD45RA and CD27 were sorted into four subsets. Sequencing was carried out using central memory CD4+ T cells from blood. The source is a human donor in good health. This chain uses TRBV7-3 with TRBJ2-3; TRBD1 is a possible D gene (5 bases). CDR3 bases: TGTGCCAGCAGCTTACGTCCCCAGGGAACCACAGATACGCAGTATTTT. This translates into CASSLRPQGTTDTQYF.